The rows below give T cell receptor beta chains drawn from one sample of a study of cytomegalovirus exposure and HLA in healthy donors. Using immunoSEQ multiplex PCR, the repertoire was profiled, and TCRdb retains in-frame clones only, with some absent. The data contain roughly 190,000 clones, about four fifths of them singletons. Sequencing was done on a sample of PBMCs. These receptors were taken from a middle-aged woman in good health and CMV-seronegative. Both conserved end residues are part of each CDR3. D genes are given only for firm matches. Part of the rows lack a size; the others show once, few, many or a class for expanded clones.

TRBJ1-1,NA,once,TRBV18,TGTGCCAGCTCAAGCGCCAGGGCCCTGAACACTGAAGCTTTCTTT,CASSSARALNTEAFF
TRBJ1-1,NA,NA,TRBV28,TGTGCCAGCAGTTTATGGGGACACGCCACTGAAGCTTTCTTT,CASSLWGHATEAFF
TRBJ2-1,NA,few,TRBV5-1,TGCGCCAGCAGCGGCCAACCGGAGGGGCGGAACAATGAGCAGTTCTTC,CASSGQPEGRNNEQFF
TRBJ2-3,NA,NA,TRBV19,TGTGCCAGTAGTAAGTCGGAGCCCACAGATACGCAGTATTTT,CASSKSEPTDTQYF
TRBJ2-1,TRBD2,few,TRBV11-2,TGTGCCAGCAGCTTAAGCCAGACTAGCGGGAGGCACAATGAGCAGTTCTTC,CASSLSQTSGRHNEQFF
TRBJ2-7,TRBD2,once,TRBV5-4,TGTGCCAGCAGCCCCGGGACTAGCGGGATTTACGAGCAGTACTTC,CASSPGTSGIYEQYF
TRBJ1-1,NA,NA,TRBV5-5,TGTGCCAGCAGCTTGGCCCCGGGGATTGAAGCTTTCTTT,CASSLAPGIEAFF
TRBJ1-5,NA,NA,TRBV6-5,TGTGCCAGCGCACGGGTGCTTGGCAATCAGCCCCAGCATTTT,CASARVLGNQPQHF
TRBJ2-3,NA,once,TRBV19,TGTGCCAGTAGTACCAGCGGGAGCACAGATACGCAGTATTTT,CASSTSGSTDTQYF
TRBJ2-7,NA,NA,TRBV28,TGTGCCAGCAGTTTCCCCAGGGTAGTCCACGAGCAGTACTTC,CASSFPRVVHEQYF
TRBJ2-3,NA,NA,TRBV30,TGTGCCTGGAGTCAAATAAGCGGGAGCACAGATACGCAGTATTTT,CAWSQISGSTDTQYF
TRBJ1-1,NA,NA,TRBV5-1,TGCGCCAGCAGCTTAACTATCGGTACTGAAGCTTTCTTT,CASSLTIGTEAFF
TRBJ2-1,TRBD2,NA,TRBV6-6,TGTGCCAGCAGCCTAGCGGGACTCAATGAGCAGTTCTTC,CASSLAGLNEQFF
TRBJ1-4,NA,few,TRBV5-4,TGTGCCAGCAGCTTAAACGCGGGGAATGAAAAACTGTTTTTT,CASSLNAGNEKLFF
TRBJ2-1,NA,NA,TRBV4-1,TGCGCCAGCAGCCAAGCGACGCTAGGGGGTTACAATGAGCAGTTCTTC,CASSQATLGGYNEQFF
TRBJ1-1,NA,NA,TRBV28,TGTGCCAGCAGTTTCAGGACAGCGAACACTGAAGCTTTCTTT,CASSFRTANTEAFF
TRBJ2-5,NA,NA,TRBV5-1,TGCGCCAGCAGCTTGGGCCTACAACAGGGACAAGAGACCCAGTACTTC,CASSLGLQQGQETQYF